This TCR beta chain was recorded in a study of blood T cells in healthy people across ages. Whole-study context: Through template switching, about one barcoded beta molecule was captured per two T cells, as measured in model experiments. Findings and caveats of the study: Estimates of diversity drawn from one million T cells were considered underestimates. Measured against age, TCR beta diversity per million T cells decreased in a roughly linear manner.

In germline, CDR1 is MNHEY, CDR2 SVGEGT. CDR3 length: 11 residues. Sample-barcoded 5' priming and a J-beta primer mix drove a second PCR of 7 to 11 cycles. TCRdb fed the 5' RACE reads into MiXCR, producing one record per CDR3 protein. The data contain hundreds of thousands of distinct CDR3 sequences, roughly 21% of them singletons. About this clonotype: Its antigen is currently unknown.

Sample: blood. The chain carries TRBV6-2 or TRBV6-3 and TRBJ2-7; the D is unclear. The last part of the DNA fits TRBJ2-1 better; the J call may be wrong. The origin of this receptor is a man aged 65 to 79 in good health. CDR3 residues: CASSSSYEQFF. In DNA form, the CDR3 reads TGTGCCAGCAGTTCCAGCTATGAGCAGTTCTTC.